This TCR beta chain came from a study of sequential checkpoint blockade in melanoma. About the research overall: After both sequences, patients received maintenance nivolumab. Twenty-two patients had tumor biopsies before treatment and at week 13.

The CDR3 has 15 residues. V gave up 1 base and J gave up 2 bases; unmatched junction bases: 3. Per germline, CDR1 SGHVS and CDR2 FNYEAQ. This clone has a handful of counts. Data came from immunoSEQ multiplex PCR; TCRdb stores just in-frame clones and leaves some out. There are 15,000 to 20,000 clones in the sample; about 26% occur only once, and roughly 6.8% lies in the top ten. Indicated treatment: randomized to nivolumab then ipilimumab (arm A) or the reverse (arm B). The chain links TRBV7-6 to TRBJ2-3; 7 nucleotides agree with TRBD1. Sequencing was performed on tumor tissue (inferred from file names), taken from a patient given nivolumab and ipilimumab in sequence. The clonotype was recovered from a human donor with melanoma. CDR3 DNA: TGTGCCAGCAGCTTAGGTCAGGGGGTCACAGATACGCAGTATTTT. It is translated as CASSLGQGVTDTQYF.